Described below is a single T cell receptor beta chain sequence and its context. Antigen specificity is unknown. V was trimmed by 2 bases and J by 4 bases, leaving 18 bases between them. The germline V gene has CDR1 MDHEN and CDR2 SYDVKM. The CDR3 totals 16 residues. This record belongs to a study of response to subunit inactivated influenza vaccine. Study observations and caveats: It was suggested by the authors that few new T cells are recruited by each seasonal influenza vaccination.

TCRdb reanalysed the RT-PCR reads using MiXCR and keeps one entry per CDR3 protein. There are around 480,000 distinct CDR3 sequences in the sample; 9.5% to 13% occur only once, and 9.5% to 15% lies in the top ten. The receptor was derived from a man aged 50 to 59 who received an inactivated influenza vaccine. This sample comprised PBMCs from blood, obtained more than 35 days after vaccination. The chain has TRBV28 and TRBJ2-7; no clear D gene. CDR3 sequence reads: CASSLKAQRWVYEQYF. The CDR3 DNA follows: TGTGCCAGCAGTTTAAAGGCCCAACGTTGGGTTTACGAGCAGTACTTC.